One and the same sample provided the 26 T cell receptor beta chains below, sequenced in a study of T cells in localized non-small cell lung cancer. The table came from immunoSEQ multiplex PCR; TCRdb's copy has only in-frame clones and leaves some out. The sample consists of 30,000 to 40,000 clones, roughly 90% of them appearing once. The sample here was peripheral blood, taken before any cancer treatment. All receptors derive from a man between 35 and 75 years old with stage I lung adenocarcinoma.

The rearrangement joins TRBV5-1 to TRBJ2-4; no reliable D call. V lost 0 bases to trimming and J lost 10 bases, with 11 bases between them. Looked up from germline, CDR1 is SGHRS and CDR2 is YFSETQ. This CDR3 is 13 amino acids long. In DNA form, the CDR3 reads TGCGCCAGCAGCTTGGTTAGGTTGGGGATTCAGTACTTC. Its translation: CASSLVRLGIQYF.

The chain joins TRBV5-1 to TRBJ1-5; D gene uncertain. This CDR3 has 13 amino acids. The ends were cut back, 5 bases at V and 6 bases at J, with 12 bases in the middle. Germline CDR1 reads SGHRS; CDR2 reads YFSETQ. The CDR3 loop is CASREGISQPQHF. CDR3 DNA sequence: TGCGCCAGCAGAGAAGGGATTAGTCAGCCCCAGCATTTT. Drawing the rest from reference TRBV5-1 and TRBJ1-5, the complete variable domain is KAGVTQTPRYLIKTRGQQVTLSCSPISGHRSVSWYQQTPGQGLQFLFEYFSETQRNKGNFPGRFSGRQFSNSRSEMNVSTLELGDSALYLCASREGISQPQHFGDGTRLSIL.

This chain links TRBV7-6 with TRBJ1-1, with D possibly matching TRBD1 (6 bases). V lost 3 bases, J lost 7 bases, and 12 bases lay in between. This CDR3 spans 13 amino acids. CDR1 and CDR2 (germline): SGHVS, FNYEAQ. CDR3 sequence reads: CASSFTRGDEAFF. Written as DNA, the CDR3 is TGTGCCAGCAGCTTTACCAGGGGCGATGAAGCTTTCTTT.

The chain carries TRBV5-6 and TRBJ1-1; 7 nucleotides align to TRBD1. The CDR3 runs to 15 residues. In germline, CDR1 is SGHDT, CDR2 YYEEEE. Trimming at V came to 6 bases and at J to 1 base, leaving 9 bases not matched to a gene. The CDR3 region has the DNA TGTGCCAGCATTCGACAGGGAATGAGGAACACTGAAGCTTTCTTT. As protein: CASIRQGMRNTEAFF.

This clone has only one observation. The chain links TRBV9 to TRBJ2-7; TRBD1 might be the D (6 bases). The V gene's germline CDR1 is SGDLS and CDR2 YYNGEE. Between the trimmed V and J ends, which lost 0 bases and 2 bases, there was a span of 12 bases. The CDR3 runs to 15 residues. DNA of the CDR3: TGTGCCAGCAGCGTAGGTCAGGGGAAAACCTACGAGCAGTACTTC. Translating it yields CASSVGQGKTYEQYF.

This clone was observed once. Here the CDR3 reads CASSNTGSGTEAFF. CDR3 DNA sequence: TGTGCCAGTAGTAATACAGGGAGCGGCACTGAAGCTTTCTTT. This chain links TRBV19 with TRBJ1-1; TRBD1 is a possible D gene (6 bases). The germline V gene has CDR1 LNHDA and CDR2 SQIVND (reference sequence). V lost 4 bases and J lost 4, with 13 bases in between. The CDR3 is made up of 14 amino acids.

The chain links TRBV6-1 to TRBJ2-3; 7 positions match TRBD1. The CDR3 totals 15 residues. Per the germline V gene, CDR1 is MNHNS and CDR2 is SASEGT. Losses at the gene ends were 1 base for V and 5 bases for J; bases not matched to a gene: 6. Here the CDR3 reads CASSEVNRGLDTQYF. The CDR3 nucleotides read TGTGCCAGCAGTGAAGTAAACAGGGGTTTAGATACGCAGTATTTT.

The rearrangement links TRBV7-2 to TRBJ2-3; the D gene could be TRBD1 or TRBD2 (5 bases each). CDR1 is SGHTA, CDR2 FQGNSA, per germline. Trimming left V 6 bases short and J 6 bases short, with 16 bases between. This CDR3 spans 14 amino acids. Written as DNA, the CDR3 is TGTGCCAGCAGTTCACGCCGGGGCTTTGATACGCAGTATTTT. This codes for CASSSRRGFDTQYF.

The chain uses TRBV6-1 and TRBJ2-1; D call uncertain. Trimming took 2 bases from V and 5 from J, leaving 1 base between them. The CDR3 consists of 11 residues. Per the germline V gene, CDR1 is MNHNS and CDR2 is SASEGT. Written as DNA, the CDR3 is TGTGCCAGCAGTGAACACAATGAGCAGTTCTTC. Translation: CASSEHNEQFF.

The rearrangement links TRBV4-1 to TRBJ1-1; D might be TRBD1 (6 bases). Germline CDR1 is MGHRA and CDR2 is YSYEKL. The CDR3 spans 14 residues. V was pared by 5 bases and J by 5 bases, with 15 bases between. The CDR3 bases are TGCGCCAGCAGCGAAGCCAGGGGAAGAACTGAAGCTTTCTTT. Its translation is CASSEARGRTEAFF.

The V and J genes are TRBV29-1 and TRBJ2-2, with D unresolved. V was clipped by 5 bases and J by 4 bases, with 11 bases between them. The CDR3 loop spans 13 amino acids. In germline, CDR1 is SQVTM, CDR2 ANQGSEA. The CDR3 is CSVSTPTTGELFF. CDR3 bases: TGCAGCGTTTCAACTCCGACCACCGGGGAGCTGTTTTTT.

This clone was observed a single time. CDR3 protein: CSQMTSGGTETQYF. CDR3 sequence (DNA): TGCAGCCAAATGACTAGCGGGGGCACAGAGACCCAGTACTTC. The V gene is TRBV29-1, the J gene TRBJ2-5; 12 bases agree with TRBD2. The germline V gene has CDR1 SQVTM and CDR2 ANQGSEA. CDR3 length: 14 amino acids. V dropped 8 bases and J dropped 4; count of bases not matched to a gene: 8.

The CDR3, as DNA: TGTGCCAGTAGTTCCGCGATTGAAAAACTGTTTTTT. It codes for CASSSAIEKLFF. V is TRBV19 and J is TRBJ1-4; no clear D. V lost 5 bases to trimming and J lost 7 bases, with 8 bases between them. CDR1 and CDR2 (germline): LNHDA, SQIVND (reference sequence). This CDR3 spans 12 amino acids.

The chain has TRBV7-8 and TRBJ2-2; D is uncertain. Per germline, CDR1 SGHVS and CDR2 FQNEAQ. This CDR3 region has 12 residues. V lost 1 base to trimming and J lost 6 bases, with 3 bases between them. CDR3 bases: TGTGCCAGCAGCTTAGAGGCCGGGGAGCTGTTTTTT. Amino acids: CASSLEAGELFF.

CDR3 loop: CASSLEGEDTGELFF. The CDR3 region has the DNA TGTGCCAGCAGCTTAGAGGGGGAGGACACCGGGGAGCTGTTTTTT. The chain links TRBV11-2 to TRBJ2-2; possibly TRBD2 for D (6 bases). V shed 0 bases and J shed 3 bases, with 8 bases lying between them. Germline CDR1 is SGHAT and CDR2 is FQNNGV. The CDR3 consists of 15 residues.

The chain employs TRBV27 and TRBJ1-2; no firm D call. Germline lookup yields CDR1 MNHEY and CDR2 SMNVEV (reference sequence). V gave up 3 bases and J gave up 6 bases, with 11 bases separating them. CDR3 length equals 13 residues. In DNA form, the CDR3 reads TGTGCCAGCAGTTTGAGAAGTGGTGATGGCTACACCTTC. It codes for CASSLRSGDGYTF.

This chain joins TRBV10-3 and TRBJ1-1, with 11 bases identical to TRBD1. Trimming cost V 3 bases and J 9 bases; bases outside gene matches: 6. Germline CDR1 is ENHRY and CDR2 is SYGVKD. The CDR3 consists of 14 residues. The CDR3 loop is CAISDLGQGAQAFF. The CDR3 nucleotides read TGTGCCATCAGTGACTTAGGACAGGGGGCTCAAGCTTTCTTT.

The rearrangement joins TRBV5-6 to TRBJ1-5, with D unclear. Germline V CDR1 and CDR2: SGHDT, YYEEEE. The CDR3 spans 12 residues. The V and J ends lost 3 bases and 0 bases respectively, with 1 base between them. The CDR3 sequence is CASSYSNQPQHF. In DNA form, the CDR3 reads TGTGCCAGCAGCTATAGCAATCAGCCCCAGCATTTT.

The chain employs TRBV2 and TRBJ2-7; D unresolved. V was cut by 8 bases and J by 5 bases, with 7 bases left in between. The CDR3 extends over 10 amino acids. Germline CDR1 is SNHLY and CDR2 is FYNNEI. The CDR3 spells CASVWDEQYF. In DNA form, the CDR3 reads TGTGCCAGCGTCTGGGACGAGCAGTACTTC.

This rearrangement joins TRBV29-1 to TRBJ1-4, with TRBD1 matching over 8 bases. CDR3 length: 17 residues. In germline, CDR1 is SQVTM, CDR2 ANQGSEA. Unmatched junction bases numbered 15, after V lost 2 bases and J lost 7 bases. The CDR3 region is CSVETQDRGSFGEKLFF. The CDR3 DNA reads TGCAGCGTTGAAACCCAAGACAGGGGTTCGTTCGGTGAAAAACTGTTTTTT.

The CDR3 DNA follows: TGTGCCAGCAGCTTGTTCCGGGGGGCAGATACGCAGTATTTT. This codes for CASSLFRGADTQYF. The chain recombines TRBV5-8 with TRBJ2-3; 7 bases map to TRBD2. The ends lost 1 base at V and 4 bases at J; junction bases unmatched: 3. Germline loops: CDR1 SGHTS, CDR2 YDEGEE. The CDR3 spans 14 residues.

The chain has TRBV5-1 and TRBJ1-2, with 10 bases matching TRBD1. The CDR3 covers 16 residues. The ends lost 3 bases at V and 4 bases at J; junction bases unmatched: 9. Germline assignment: CDR1 SGHRS and CDR2 YFSETQ. The CDR3 DNA reads as TGCGCCAGCAGCTCCTCCGGGGACAGGGGAGGCTATGGCTACACCTTC. Translating it yields CASSSSGDRGGYGYTF.

The chain recombines TRBV18 with TRBJ1-2; maybe TRBD1 (5 bases). The CDR3 loop spans 13 amino acids. V was shortened by 6 bases and J by 5 bases, with 13 bases between the two germline ends. CDR1 is KGHSH and CDR2 is LQKENI in the germline V gene. CDR3 sequence: CASSPDSQYGYTF. The CDR3 coding sequence is TGTGCCAGCTCGCCCGACAGCCAATATGGCTACACCTTC.

V is TRBV7-8 and J is TRBJ1-6, with 7 bases identical to TRBD1. CDR1 SGHVS and CDR2 FQNEAQ come from the germline V gene. J was trimmed by 9 bases and V by 6 bases; bases with no gene match: 8. The CDR3 is 14 amino acids. The CDR3 DNA reads TGTGCCAGCAGTCCCCGACAGGGATCTTCACCCCTCCACTTT. Its protein is CASSPRQGSSPLHF.

Concerning this clone: Different DNA sequences within this sample yield the same CDR3. CDR3 residues: CASSLGGSSYEQYF. The CDR3 bases are TGCGCCAGCAGCCTGGGCGGGAGCTCCTACGAGCAGTACTTC. The rearrangement joins TRBV5-1 to TRBJ2-7; 7 nucleotides agree with TRBD2. Trimming removed 4 bases from V and 0 bases from J; junction bases left unmatched: 4. The CDR3 runs 14 residues. Germline V lookup: CDR1 SGHRS, CDR2 YFSETQ.

The chain is built from TRBV19 and TRBJ1-4; TRBD1 agrees at 7 bases. V shed 6 bases, J shed 4 bases, and the junction held 5 bases outside the gene matches. The length of the CDR3 is 14 residues. CDR1 is LNHDA, CDR2 SQIVND, per germline (reference sequence). This CDR3 reads CASRRQGLNEKLFF. The CDR3 coding sequence is TGTGCCAGTAGAAGACAGGGTCTTAATGAAAAACTGTTTTTT.